The clone carrying this T cell receptor (beta chain) was seen just once. TCRdb's table, derived via immunoSEQ multiplex PCR, lists solely in-frame clones and lacks some. The table shows more than 55,000 clones, with almost 95% occurring only once. The data were obtained in a study of OX40 agonist ivuxolimab in advanced cancers. The overall study: Partial responses, seen in three patients, involved one hepatocellular carcinoma and two cutaneous melanomas.

This receptor was identified in an adult with an advanced solid tumor such as melanoma, head and neck, liver or kidney cancer. The sample here was CD4+ or CD8+ T cells sorted from blood, taken in a trial of the OX40 agonist ivuxolimab.

The CDR3 protein is CASSPVRQSSYNEQFF. CDR3 bases: TGTGCCAGCTCACCGGTTCGACAAAGCTCCTACAATGAGCAGTTCTTC. The chain combines TRBV18 with TRBJ2-1; D not certain. Trimming took off 3 bases at V and 0 bases at J, with 12 bases between the two ends. CDR1 and CDR2 (germline): KGHSH, LQKENI. The CDR3 runs to 16 residues.